This TCR beta chain was sequenced in a study of T-cell reconstitution after alpha-beta-depleted transplantation in children. Preparation of the TCRbeta library involved a method that used unique molecular identifiers. TCRdb processed the PCR reads anew with MiXCR; each CDR3 protein has one entry. The top ten clones hold 0.85% to 1.3% of a sample with about 640,000 distinct CDR3 sequences, roughly 15% of them seen once. V was cut by 4 bases and J by 6 bases, with 14 bases left in between. The CDR3 runs 14 residues. Germline V gene sequence: CDR1 LNHDA, CDR2 SQIVND (reference sequence). Sequences were derived from PBMCs from the stem cell graft donor, sampled from the stem cell graft. This chain links TRBV19 with TRBJ2-3; D possibly corresponds to TRBD2 (6 bases). The clonotype was recovered from a human donor who donated a stem cell graft to a child with acute myeloid leukemia. Here the CDR3 DNA reads TGTGCCAGTAGTAGGAAGCGGGTAGGTGATACGCAGTATTTT. This gives the protein CASSRKRVGDTQYF.